This TCR beta chain was profiled in a study of blood T cell repertoires in COVID-19. Only in-frame clones appear in the TCRdb table, and some are missing; sequencing was by immunoSEQ multiplex PCR. The data contain 300,000 to 350,000 clones, roughly 90% of them singletons. The CDR3 extends over 14 amino acids. Germline CDR1 and CDR2: SGHAT and FQNNGV. The V gene end was trimmed by 5 bases and the J gene end by 11 bases; junction bases not matched to a gene: 8. Sequenced sample: peripheral blood. The V and J genes are TRBV11-2 and TRBJ1-6, with 8 bases that match TRBD1. The sequence derives from a woman aged 25 to 39 with COVID-19, enrolled during active disease. CDR3 sequence (DNA): TGTGCCAGCAGCCACGGACAGGGTCGCGCACCCCTCCACTTT. This translates into CASSHGQGRAPLHF.